Below are 4 T cell receptor beta chains sequenced from a single sample in a study of graft-versus-host responses after intestinal transplantation. The data were produced by immunoSEQ multiplex PCR, yet TCRdb's version contains in-frame clones alone and is incomplete. The sample has tens of thousands of clones, about 90% seen once. Sample: PBMCs, taken around 120 days after intestinal transplantation. These receptors originate from a human patient who received an intestinal transplant, so some T cells may come from the graft donor.

The rearrangement links TRBV7-6 to TRBJ2-7; 8 bases map to TRBD2. The V and J ends lost 5 bases and 3 bases, in that order; junction bases with no gene match: 9. This CDR3 region has 15 residues. The germline gives CDR1 SGHVS, CDR2 FNYEAQ. This CDR3 is CASSTHSGVSYEQYF. DNA of the CDR3: TGTGCCAGCAGCACCCATAGCGGGGTGAGCTACGAGCAGTACTTC.

This chain uses TRBV7-3 with TRBJ2-3; unclear D gene. Trimming pared 5 bases from V and 0 bases from J, leaving 9 bases between. CDR1 SGHTA and CDR2 FQGTGA come from the germline V gene. This CDR3 comprises 14 residues. The DNA for the CDR3 is TGTGCCAGCAGCCGTAGCAGTAGCACAGATACGCAGTATTTT. It yields the protein CASSRSSSTDTQYF.

This clone came up once. The chain joins TRBV7-9 to TRBJ2-5; 12 bases agree with TRBD2. Unmatched junction bases numbered 2, after V lost 5 bases and J lost 1 base. Germline assignment: CDR1 SEHNR and CDR2 FQNEAQ (reference sequence). This CDR3 is built from 15 residues. CDR3 sequence reads: CASSALAGGQETQYF. The CDR3 nucleotides read TGTGCCAGCAGCGCACTAGCGGGAGGCCAAGAGACCCAGTACTTC.

The chain is built from TRBV5-1 and TRBJ1-5; the D is unclear. Germline V gene data show CDR1 as SGHRS and CDR2 as YFSETQ. Trimming removed 4 bases at V and 16 bases at J, with 12 bases between. This CDR3 has 10 amino acids. The CDR3 loop is CASSPGAGHF. CDR3 coding DNA: TGCGCCAGCAGCCCGGGCGCAGGACATTTT.